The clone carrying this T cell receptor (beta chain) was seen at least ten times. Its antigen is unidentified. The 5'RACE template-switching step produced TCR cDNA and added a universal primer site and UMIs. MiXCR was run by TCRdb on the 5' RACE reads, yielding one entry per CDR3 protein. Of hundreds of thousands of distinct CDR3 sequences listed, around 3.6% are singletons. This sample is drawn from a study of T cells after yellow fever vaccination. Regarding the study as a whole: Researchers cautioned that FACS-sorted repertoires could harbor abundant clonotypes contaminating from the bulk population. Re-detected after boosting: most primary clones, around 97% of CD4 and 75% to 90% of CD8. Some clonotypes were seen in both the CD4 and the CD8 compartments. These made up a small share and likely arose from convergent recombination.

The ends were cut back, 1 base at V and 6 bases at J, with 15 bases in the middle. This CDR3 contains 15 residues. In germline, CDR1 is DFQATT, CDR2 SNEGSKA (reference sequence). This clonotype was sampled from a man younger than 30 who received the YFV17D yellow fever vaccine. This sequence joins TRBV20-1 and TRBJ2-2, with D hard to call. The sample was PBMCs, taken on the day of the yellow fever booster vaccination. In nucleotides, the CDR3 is TGCAGTGCTAGAGCATCAGGCCCCGAGGCCGGGGAGCTGTTTTTT. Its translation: CSARASGPEAGELFF.